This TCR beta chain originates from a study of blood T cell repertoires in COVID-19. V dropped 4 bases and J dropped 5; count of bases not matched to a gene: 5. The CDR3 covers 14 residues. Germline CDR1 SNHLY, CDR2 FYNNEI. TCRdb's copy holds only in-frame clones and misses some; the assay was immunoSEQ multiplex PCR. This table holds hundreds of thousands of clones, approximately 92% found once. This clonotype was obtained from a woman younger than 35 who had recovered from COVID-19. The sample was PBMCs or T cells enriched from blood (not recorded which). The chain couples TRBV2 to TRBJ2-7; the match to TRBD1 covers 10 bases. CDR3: CASSGGQGIHEQYF. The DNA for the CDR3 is TGTGCCAGCAGTGGGGGACAGGGGATCCACGAGCAGTACTTC. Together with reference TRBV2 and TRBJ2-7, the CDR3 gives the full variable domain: EPEVTQTPSHQVTQMGQEVILRCVPISNHLYFYWYRQILGQKVEFLVSFYNNEISEKSEIFDDQFSVERPDGSNFTLKIRSTKLEDSAMYFCASSGGQGIHEQYFGPGTRLTVT.